A selection of T cell receptor beta chains follows, all from one sample in a study of cytomegalovirus exposure and HLA in healthy donors. The protocol was immunoSEQ multiplex PCR, while the TCRdb copy is restricted to in-frame clones and leaves out a portion. The sample lists about 120,000 clones; roughly nine tenths were seen once. Sequenced: PBMCs. The source is a woman younger than 30 in good health and CMV-seronegative. Each CDR3 is given with its conserved first and last residue. D genes are given only for firm matches. Size is stated for part of the rows, as once, few or many counts, or as a class when the clone is expanded.

TRBV5-6,NA,TRBJ1-2,NA,CASSQFTGESYGYTF,TGTGCCAGCAGCCAATTCACCGGGGAGAGCTATGGCTACACCTTC
TRBV28,TRBD1,TRBJ2-3,NA,CASSFNRGRGTDTQYF,TGTGCCAGCAGTTTTAACAGGGGCCGGGGCACAGATACGCAGTATTTT
TRBV21-1,NA,TRBJ2-7,NA,CASSTGSALEHSYEQYF,TGTGCCAGCAGTACTGGTTCAGCCCTGGAGCACTCCTACGAGCAGTACTTC
TRBV29-1,TRBD2,TRBJ2-1,once,CSVSVGTSGYNEQFF,TGCAGCGTTTCGGTCGGGACTAGCGGGTACAATGAGCAGTTCTTC
TRBV5-1,NA,TRBJ2-3,NA,CASSQHSVDTDTQYF,TGCGCCAGCAGTCAGCATAGCGTAGACACAGATACGCAGTATTTT
TRBV27,NA,TRBJ2-7,NA,CASSLSTCRQDEQYF,TGTGCCAGCAGTTTATCCACGTGCAGGCAGGACGAGCAGTACTTC
TRBV7-9,NA,TRBJ1-5,NA,CASSLGGQKNNQPQHF,TGTGCCAGCAGCTTAGGTGGACAGAAGAACAATCAGCCCCAGCATTTT
TRBV28,NA,TRBJ1-1,NA,CASSPRAWGLMNTEAFF,TGTGCCAGCAGTCCCAGGGCGTGGGGGCTAATGAACACTGAAGCTTTCTTT
TRBV19,TRBD1,TRBJ1-5,NA,CASRTGEGQPQHF,TGTGCCAGTAGAACAGGGGAAGGTCAGCCCCAGCATTTT
TRBV2,TRBD2,TRBJ2-7,NA,CASSAGTSSYEQYF,TGTGCCAGCAGCGCCGGGACTAGTAGCTACGAGCAGTACTTC
TRBV28,NA,TRBJ1-1,NA,CASRSAGAWAFF,TGTGCCAGCAGATCCGCAGGCGCCTGGGCTTTCTTT
TRBV2,NA,TRBJ1-6,NA,CASTAPPRAPDSPLHF,TGTGCCAGCACTGCTCCGCCGAGGGCCCCTGATTCACCCCTCCACTTT
TRBV10-1,NA,TRBJ1-1,NA,CASSESAGKTEAFF,TGCGCCAGCAGTGAGAGTGCAGGGAAAACTGAAGCTTTCTTT
TRBV5-1,NA,TRBJ1-2,NA,CASSLDRSNYGYTF,TGCGCCAGCAGCTTGGACAGGTCAAACTATGGCTACACCTTC
TRBV11-3,TRBD1,TRBJ2-5,NA,CASSSDRGQETQYF,TGTGCCAGCAGCTCCGACAGGGGCCAAGAGACCCAGTACTTC
TRBV28,NA,TRBJ1-2,NA,CASSRGGMGGYTF,TGTGCCAGCAGTCGCGGAGGGATGGGCGGCTACACCTTC
TRBV6-1,NA,TRBJ2-1,NA,CASSDIVRGYNEQFF,TGTGCCAGCAGTGATATCGTGCGAGGCTACAATGAGCAGTTCTTC
TRBV29-1,NA,TRBJ1-1,NA,CSVGRGTEAFF,TGCAGCGTTGGACGGGGCACTGAAGCTTTCTTT
TRBV30,NA,TRBJ2-2,NA,CAWSLGHSTGELFF,TGTGCCTGGAGCCTCGGACATAGCACCGGGGAGCTGTTTTTT
TRBV28,TRBD2,TRBJ2-1,NA,CASCNSGGPENEQFF,TGTGCCAGCTGCAATAGCGGGGGGCCAGAGAATGAGCAGTTCTTC
TRBV20-1,NA,TRBJ1-2,NA,CSARGSEGYTF,TGCAGTGCGAGAGGGAGTGAAGGCTACACCTTC
TRBV15,TRBD1,TRBJ1-3,NA,CATSRDRGLTGNTIYF,TGTGCCACCAGCAGAGACAGGGGGCTTACCGGAAACACCATATATTTT
TRBV6-6,NA,TRBJ2-3,NA,CATMWTAATDTQYF,TGTGCCACCATGTGGACTGCAGCCACAGATACGCAGTATTTT
TRBV5-6,TRBD1,TRBJ1-2,NA,CASSVGQGAYGYTF,TGTGCCAGCAGCGTCGGACAGGGGGCCTATGGCTACACCTTC
TRBV27,NA,TRBJ2-7,NA,CASSLYRVSYEQYF,TGTGCCAGCAGTTTATACAGGGTGTCCTACGAGCAGTACTTC
TRBV13,NA,TRBJ2-1,NA,CASSLVHAPGIETDEQFF,TGTGCCAGCAGCTTAGTTCATGCCCCGGGAATCGAAACGGATGAGCAGTTCTTC
TRBV30,TRBD1,TRBJ1-2,NA,CAWSVWDPGQGTYGYTF,TGTGCCTGGAGTGTATGGGACCCGGGACAGGGGACCTATGGCTACACCTTC
TRBV18,NA,TRBJ2-5,NA,CASSGEYQETQYF,TGTGCCAGCTCCGGGGAGTACCAAGAGACCCAGTACTTC
TRBV5-6,NA,TRBJ2-3,NA,CASQGSTDTQYF,TGTGCCAGTCAGGGTTCCACAGATACGCAGTATTTT
TRBV7-7,TRBD2,TRBJ2-1,NA,CASSPGTSGDYNEQFF,TGTGCCAGCAGCCCAGGGACTAGCGGGGACTACAATGAGCAGTTCTTC
TRBV7-9,NA,TRBJ2-6,once,CASSLVESGANVLTF,TGTGCCAGCAGCTTAGTAGAATCTGGGGCCAACGTCCTGACTTTC
TRBV29-1,TRBD2,TRBJ2-3,NA,CSVTDGTRTDTQYF,TGCAGCGTAACCGATGGGACTAGAACAGATACGCAGTATTTT
TRBV6-5,NA,TRBJ1-2,few,CASGLGERGGYTF,TGTGCCAGCGGCCTAGGGGAACGAGGAGGCTACACCTTC
TRBV5-1,NA,TRBJ1-1,NA,CASSFRQMNTEAFF,TGCGCCAGCAGCTTCAGACAAATGAACACTGAAGCTTTCTTT
TRBV30,NA,TRBJ1-4,NA,CAWKWGQDEKLFF,TGTGCCTGGAAGTGGGGGCAGGATGAAAAACTGTTTTTT
TRBV5-1,NA,TRBJ1-5,NA,CASNIPRPGNQPQHF,TGCGCCAGCAATATCCCTAGACCGGGCAATCAGCCCCAGCATTTT
TRBV6-1,NA,TRBJ2-1,NA,CASSEGTMGNEQFF,TGTGCCAGCAGTGAAGGGACAATGGGCAATGAGCAGTTCTTC
TRBV10-3,TRBD2,TRBJ2-6,NA,CAIRAGLAGNNESGANVLTF,TGTGCCATCAGGGCGGGACTAGCGGGGAATAATGAGTCTGGGGCCAACGTCCTGACTTTC
TRBV7-9,NA,TRBJ1-5,NA,CASSLALASNQPQHF,TGTGCCAGCAGCTTAGCATTGGCTAGCAATCAGCCCCAGCATTTT
TRBV27,NA,TRBJ1-1,NA,CASSFVGSTEAFF,TGTGCCAGCAGTTTTGTGGGGAGCACTGAAGCTTTCTTT
TRBV27,NA,TRBJ1-2,NA,CASSTREALDGYTF,TGTGCCAGCAGTACACGAGAGGCTCTGGATGGCTACACCTTC